The present entry profiles one TCR beta chain with its context. Antigen unknown. V dropped 4 bases and J dropped 2; count of bases not matched to a gene: 1. The CDR3 has 13 amino acids. From germline, CDR1 is ENHRY and CDR2 SYGVKD. This sample stems from a study of T cells in Graves' hyperthyroidism and ophthalmopathy. Study-wide context: Blood was drawn when the patient was first diagnosed and still untreated.

Overall study findings and caveats: Most thyroid clonotypes that were expanded above 0.001 also turned up in blood. Patients with ophthalmopathy were separated from those with stable hyperthyroidism by a 13 V-J model.

RNA transcripts were the template for amplifying TCR beta CDR3 regions. HTBI primers drove first-round RT-PCR of the TCR CDR3. TCRdb re-derived calls from the multiplex PCR reads in MiXCR, one entry per CDR3 protein. Of about 640,000 distinct CDR3 sequences detected, 14% appear once; the ten largest clones hold around an eighth. The study left out patients who had uncontrolled infection, other autoimmune disease, pregnancy or lactation. Material: blood. The chain employs TRBV10-3 and TRBJ2-5; 7 bases align to TRBD2. The source is a woman aged 45-65 years with Graves' ophthalmopathy. CDR3 sequence: CAISGGLQETQYF. CDR3 DNA sequence: TGTGCCATCAGTGGGGGACTACAAGAGACCCAGTACTTC.